The 15 T cell receptor beta chains below all came from one sample that was sequenced in a study of siplizumab effects on memory and regulatory T cells. Repertoires were generated with immunoSEQ multiplex PCR, while TCRdb's copy carries only in-frame clones and drops some. The repertoire holds around 100,000 clones, with around 92% as singletons. The material sequenced was CD4+ T cells sorted from blood. The receptors were sampled from a human donor in good health. Some clones in this sample may be carry-over from other donors' samples.

V is TRBV19 and J is TRBJ2-2, with D possibly being TRBD1 (6 bases). Germline lookup yields CDR1 LNHDA and CDR2 SQIVND (reference sequence). The CDR3 sequence is 15 residues long. V was shortened by 6 bases and J by 4 bases, with 15 bases between the two germline ends. The DNA for the CDR3 is TGTGCCAGTAGGCTTGGGCAGGGGATCACCGGGGAGCTGTTTTTT. This sequence encodes CASRLGQGITGELFF.

With regard to this clone: Its ends do not fully match the called genes, so a read error is possible. The chain carries TRBV10-1 and TRBJ2-7; a weak D match, TRBD2 (6 bases). This CDR3 is 14 amino acids long. Germline CDR1 and CDR2: WNHNN and SYGVQD (reference sequence). CDR3 residues: CTSSEGSGPYEQYF. In DNA, the CDR3 is TGCACCAGCAGTGAAGGCAGCGGGCCCTACGAGCAGTACTTC.

CDR3 protein: CASSLDNPSYEQYF. CDR3 sequence (DNA): TGCGCCAGCAGCTTGGACAATCCAAGCTACGAGCAGTACTTC. The chain employs TRBV5-1 and TRBJ2-7; D remains unclear. The length of the CDR3 is 14 residues. Germline V gene data show CDR1 as SGHRS and CDR2 as YFSETQ. V shed 0 bases and J shed 3 bases, with 10 bases lying between them. The whole variable domain, filled in from reference TRBV5-1 and TRBJ2-7, reads KAGVTQTPRYLIKTRGQQVTLSCSPISGHRSVSWYQQTPGQGLQFLFEYFSETQRNKGNFPGRFSGRQFSNSRSEMNVSTLELGDSALYLCASSLDNPSYEQYFGPGTRLTVT.

This chain joins TRBV10-3 and TRBJ2-6, with 8 bases fitting TRBD1. Trimming at V came to 4 bases and at J to 3 bases, leaving 5 bases not matched to a gene. The CDR3 loop spans 16 amino acids. Germline V gives CDR1 ENHRY, CDR2 SYGVKD. The CDR3 DNA reads as TGTGCCATCAGTGGGACAGGGTGGTTTGGGGCCAACGTCCTGACTTTC. Its protein is CAISGTGWFGANVLTF.

The chain employs TRBV7-8 and TRBJ1-5; D gene uncertain. V lost 5 bases and J lost 6, with 11 bases in between. The CDR3 has 13 residues. Per the germline V gene, CDR1 is SGHVS and CDR2 is FQNEAQ. CDR3 coding DNA: TGTGCCAGCAGCCCCCAGACCAGTCAGCCCCAGCATTTT. Translation: CASSPQTSQPQHF.

This chain uses TRBV28 with TRBJ2-2; D is unclear. V was pared by 5 bases and J by 1 base, with 8 bases between. The V gene's germline CDR1 is MDHEN and CDR2 SYDVKM. The CDR3 extends over 14 amino acids. As DNA, the CDR3 is TGTGCCAGCAGTCGACACAGGAACACCGGGGAGCTGTTTTTT. Amino acid sequence: CASSRHRNTGELFF.

This sequence joins TRBV5-8 and TRBJ2-7, with 7 bases matching TRBD2. This CDR3 comprises 14 residues. Germline V gene sequence: CDR1 SGHTS, CDR2 YDEGEE. J lost 2 bases, V lost 4 bases, and 6 bases had no gene match. CDR3: CASSRDYGPYEQYF. CDR3 nucleotide sequence: TGTGCCAGCAGCCGGGACTACGGGCCCTACGAGCAGTACTTC.

This chain links TRBV9 with TRBJ1-1; 9 bases map to TRBD1. CDR1 is SGDLS, CDR2 YYNGEE, per germline. Trimming at V came to 4 bases and at J to 5 bases, leaving 9 bases not matched to a gene. This CDR3 region has 15 residues. The CDR3 nucleotides read TGTGCCAGCAGCCCTGGGGGGACAGGGAGGACTGAAGCTTTCTTT. This translates into CASSPGGTGRTEAFF.

V and J are TRBV19 and TRBJ2-6, with D unclear. This CDR3 contains 16 residues. Germline V gene data show CDR1 as LNHDA and CDR2 as SQIVND (reference sequence). V was trimmed by 5 bases and J by 0 bases, leaving 11 bases between them. CDR3 protein: CASSLLGISGANVLTF. The DNA of the CDR3 is TGTGCCAGTAGTCTTTTAGGGATCTCTGGGGCCAACGTCCTGACTTTC.

V is TRBV19 and J is TRBJ1-2; 7 bases are shared with TRBD1. Germline CDR1 is LNHDA and CDR2 is SQIVND (reference sequence). The CDR3 has 14 amino acids. J lost 4 bases, V lost 1 base, and 3 bases had no gene match. For the CDR3, the DNA is TGTGCCAGTAGTATAGGACAGGGAGGCTATGGCTACACCTTC. This codes for CASSIGQGGYGYTF.

In its sample, this clone was seen once. The chain recombines TRBV28 with TRBJ1-5, with D possibly TRBD1 on 5 matching bases. The CDR3 runs to 13 residues. CDR1 and CDR2 (germline): MDHEN, SYDVKM. V lost 6 bases and J lost 4, with 10 bases in between. The chain's CDR3 is CASRVQGNQPQHF. The CDR3 nucleotides read TGTGCCAGCAGAGTCCAGGGTAATCAGCCCCAGCATTTT.

As for this clone: Additional DNA sequences in this sample encode the identical CDR3. The chain joins TRBV30 to TRBJ1-3; D remains ambiguous. The germline V gene encodes CDR1 GTSNPN and CDR2 SVGIG (reference sequence). Trimming cost V 0 bases and J 0 bases, with 3 bases left between them. This CDR3 has 13 amino acids. The CDR3 DNA reads as TGTGCCTGGAGTGTCCTCTCTGGAAACACCATATATTTT. Translation gives CAWSVLSGNTIYF.

The CDR3 loop is CAWKQVGASPDTF. CDR3 nucleotides: TGTGCCTGGAAGCAAGTAGGGGCCTCACCTGACACCTTC. The chain has TRBV30 and TRBJ1-2, with D possibly matching TRBD1 (5 bases). CDR1 is GTSNPN and CDR2 is SVGIG in the germline V gene (reference sequence). The CDR3 loop spans 13 amino acids. With 4 bases removed from V and 12 bases from J, the gap between germline ends came to 21 bases.

The rearrangement uses TRBV19 and TRBJ1-4; D is unresolved. CDR1 is LNHDA and CDR2 is SQIVND in the germline V gene (reference sequence). CDR3 length: 15 amino acids. The germline V and J ends were trimmed by 5 bases and 7 bases, with 17 bases remaining between them. This chain's CDR3 is CASSPLGNSGEKLFF. The CDR3 DNA is TGTGCCAGTAGTCCCCTGGGAAATTCGGGTGAAAAACTGTTTTTT.

The chain links TRBV19 to TRBJ1-6, with TRBD1 matching over 11 bases. Losses at the gene ends were 6 bases for V and 9 bases for J; bases not matched to a gene: 4. Germline CDR1 reads LNHDA; CDR2 reads SQIVND (reference sequence). The CDR3 consists of 14 residues. CDR3 sequence reads: CASSDGQGASPLHF. In DNA form, the CDR3 reads TGTGCCAGTAGCGATGGACAGGGGGCTTCACCCCTCCACTTT.